In this sample, the clone carrying this TCR beta chain turned up many times. Samples came from patients with localized non-small cell lung adenocarcinoma. Germline V gene data show CDR1 as DFQATT and CDR2 as SNEGSKA (reference sequence). CDR3 length equals 15 residues. Trimming removed 6 bases from V and 0 bases from J, with 16 bases in between. MiXCR was run by TCRdb on the PCR reads, yielding one entry per CDR3 protein. Seen here are some 27,000 distinct CDR3 sequences, around 56% observed once, and the top ten hold under 50%. These data originate in a study of CD4 and CD8 cells across lung adenocarcinoma regions.

This rearrangement joins TRBV20-1 to TRBJ2-3; possibly TRBD1 for D (5 bases). The sample taken for sequencing was CD8+ T cells from the center of a lung tumor. The TCR sequence derives from a male donor with lung adenocarcinoma. The CD4 and CD8 labels of this study may be unreliable. The DNA for the CDR3 is TGCAGTGCCACAGTGCAGGGCCCTAGCACAGATACGCAGTATTTT. Its translation: CSATVQGPSTDTQYF.